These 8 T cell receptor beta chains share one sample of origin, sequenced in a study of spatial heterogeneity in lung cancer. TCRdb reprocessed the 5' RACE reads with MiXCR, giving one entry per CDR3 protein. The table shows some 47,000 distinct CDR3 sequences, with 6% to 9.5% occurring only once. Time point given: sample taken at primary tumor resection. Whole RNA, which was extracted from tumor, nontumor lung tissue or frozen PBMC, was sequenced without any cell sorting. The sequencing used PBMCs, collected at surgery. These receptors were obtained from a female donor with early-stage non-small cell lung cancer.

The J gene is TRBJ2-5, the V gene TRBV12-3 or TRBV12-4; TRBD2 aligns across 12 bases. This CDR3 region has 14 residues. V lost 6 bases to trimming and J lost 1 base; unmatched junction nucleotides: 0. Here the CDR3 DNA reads TGTGCCAGCAGGACTAGCGGGGGCCAAGAGACCCAGTACTTC. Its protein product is CASRTSGGQETQYF.

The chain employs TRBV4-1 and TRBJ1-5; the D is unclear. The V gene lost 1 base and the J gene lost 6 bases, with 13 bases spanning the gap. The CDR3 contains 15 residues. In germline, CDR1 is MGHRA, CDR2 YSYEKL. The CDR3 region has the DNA TGCGCCAGCAGCCAAGGCCTAATGGCCAGTCAGCCCCAGCATTTT. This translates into CASSQGLMASQPQHF.

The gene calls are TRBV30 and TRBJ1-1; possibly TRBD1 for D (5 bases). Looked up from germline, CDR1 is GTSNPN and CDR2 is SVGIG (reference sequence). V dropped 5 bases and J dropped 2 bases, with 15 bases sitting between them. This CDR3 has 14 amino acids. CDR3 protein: CAWGQLRANTEAFF. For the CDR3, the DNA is TGTGCCTGGGGACAACTTCGGGCAAACACTGAAGCTTTCTTT.

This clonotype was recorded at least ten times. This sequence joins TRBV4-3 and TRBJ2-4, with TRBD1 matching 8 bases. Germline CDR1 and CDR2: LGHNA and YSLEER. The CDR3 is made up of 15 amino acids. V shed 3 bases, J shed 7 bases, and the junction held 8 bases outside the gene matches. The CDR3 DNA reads TGCGCCAGCAGCCAGGAGACAGGGGCTGGGAACATTCAGTACTTC. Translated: CASSQETGAGNIQYF.

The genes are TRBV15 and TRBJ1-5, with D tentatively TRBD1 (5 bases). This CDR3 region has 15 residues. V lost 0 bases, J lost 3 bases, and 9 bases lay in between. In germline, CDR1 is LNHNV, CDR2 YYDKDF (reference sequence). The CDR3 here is CATSRESGNNQPQHF. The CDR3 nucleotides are TGTGCCACCAGCAGAGAGTCAGGGAACAATCAGCCCCAGCATTTT.

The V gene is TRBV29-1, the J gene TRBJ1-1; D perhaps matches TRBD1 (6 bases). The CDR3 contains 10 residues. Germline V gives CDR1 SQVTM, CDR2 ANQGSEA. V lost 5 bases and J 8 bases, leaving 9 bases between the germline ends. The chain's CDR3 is CSVTGTEAFF. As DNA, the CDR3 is TGCAGCGTTACCGGGACAGAAGCTTTCTTT.

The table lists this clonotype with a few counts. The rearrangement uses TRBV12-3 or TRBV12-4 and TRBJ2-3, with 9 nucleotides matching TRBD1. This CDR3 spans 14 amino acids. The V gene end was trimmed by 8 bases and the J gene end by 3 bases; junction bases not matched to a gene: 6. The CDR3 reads CASGKGQGTDTQYF. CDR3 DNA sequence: TGTGCCAGCGGAAAGGGACAGGGAACAGATACGCAGTATTTT.

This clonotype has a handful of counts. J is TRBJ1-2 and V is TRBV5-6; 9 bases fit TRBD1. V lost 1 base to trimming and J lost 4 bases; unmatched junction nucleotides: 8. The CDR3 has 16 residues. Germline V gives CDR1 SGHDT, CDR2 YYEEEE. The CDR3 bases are TGTGCCAGCAGCTTGAAAGACAGGGGGAACCTCTATGGCTACACCTTC. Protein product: CASSLKDRGNLYGYTF.